The entry below gives a single T cell receptor (beta chain) sequence along with its context. Its antigen is still unknown. This specimen belongs to a study of cytomegalovirus exposure and HLA in healthy donors. The PCR used 60 Vbeta and 13 Jbeta primers. Clones were read by immunoSEQ multiplex PCR, and TCRdb kept only the in-frame ones, dropping some. The data show 85,000 to 120,000 clones, just over 70% seen once. Study-level findings and limits: Using a false discovery rate of 0.05, a later analysis showed that 16,951 TCR beta sequences were associated with HLA alleles.

Germline V CDR1 and CDR2: SNHLY, FYNNEI. Trimming left V 8 bases short and J 3 bases short, with 11 bases between. The CDR3 is made up of 13 amino acids. Participants comprised healthy donors of bone marrow. Specimen: PBMCs. V gene TRBV2 combines with J gene TRBJ2-1, with a tentative D call TRBD2 (6 bases). The source of this sequence is a boy younger than 18 in good health and CMV-seronegative. CDR3 nucleotide sequence: TGTGCCAGCTGGCTAGCGTACTACAATGAGCAGTTCTTC. Translated: CASWLAYYNEQFF.